The 31 T cell receptor beta chains below all came from one sample that was sequenced in a study of T cell responses to AZD1222 COVID-19 vaccine. Method: immunoSEQ multiplex PCR; TCRdb's copy keeps in-frame clones and lacks some. The table lists 90,000 to 100,000 clones, more than 85% of them singletons, with 7.5% in the top ten. The sample in question was peripheral blood, obtained on day 0 of AZD1222 vaccination. Every receptor here comes from an adult in good health.

J is TRBJ1-2 and V is TRBV6-5; D may be TRBD1 (6 bases). Looked up from germline, CDR1 is MNHEY and CDR2 is SVGAGI. V gave up 0 bases and J gave up 3 bases, with 11 bases separating them. The CDR3 is made up of 15 amino acids. The CDR3 is CASSYSTGIDYGYTF. CDR3 DNA sequence: TGTGCCAGCAGTTACTCAACAGGGATCGACTATGGCTACACCTTC.

The gene calls are TRBV10-3 and TRBJ2-1, with D perhaps TRBD1 or TRBD2 (6 bases each). The CDR3 runs 17 residues. Germline V CDR1 and CDR2: ENHRY, SYGVKD. Trimming shortened V by 1 base and J by 0 bases, and 13 bases separated the two germline ends. The CDR3 region is CAISELGGGSSYNEQFF. The CDR3 nucleotides are TGTGCCATCAGTGAGTTGGGGGGCGGAAGCTCCTACAATGAGCAGTTCTTC.

In its sample, this clone was seen a few times. This chain connects TRBV10-3 to TRBJ2-2, with 7 nucleotides matching TRBD1. The CDR3 has 14 amino acids. V lost 6 bases, J lost 4 bases, and 5 bases stayed unmatched. The germline gives CDR1 ENHRY, CDR2 SYGVKD. CDR3 nucleotide sequence: TGTGCCATCAGACAGACAGGGACCACCGGGGAGCTGTTTTTT. This gives the protein CAIRQTGTTGELFF.

The chain uses TRBV7-9 and TRBJ2-7, with 9 positions matching TRBD1. The germline V gene has CDR1 SEHNR and CDR2 FQNEAQ (reference sequence). This CDR3 contains 14 residues. V lost 5 bases and J lost 4; bases outside the gene matches: 6. In DNA, the CDR3 is TGTGCCAGCAGCCCCCCCGGACAGGGGTACGAGCAGTACTTC. Its protein product is CASSPPGQGYEQYF.

This clone was recorded only once. CDR3 in DNA: TGTGCCAGCAGCCTACAGGCTAACTATGGCTACACCTTC. Translation: CASSLQANYGYTF. The J gene is TRBJ1-2, the V gene TRBV12-3 or TRBV12-4; tentative D call: TRBD1 (5 bases). The V end lost 6 bases, the J end lost 0 bases, and 8 bases lay between the germline ends. The CDR3 extends over 13 amino acids.

The V call is TRBV29-1, the J call TRBJ1-2; tentative D call: TRBD1 (5 bases). CDR1 and CDR2 from the germline V gene are SQVTM and ANQGSEA. This CDR3 comprises 14 residues. V was trimmed by 6 bases and J by 4 bases, leaving 18 bases between them. The CDR3 bases are TGCAGCGTCCAGGGAAGGGTAGGCTCCTATGGCTACACCTTC. The encoded protein is CSVQGRVGSYGYTF.

The rearrangement joins TRBV7-2 to TRBJ1-2; 7 bases line up with TRBD1. From germline, CDR1 is SGHTA and CDR2 FQGNSA. The CDR3 spans 13 residues. The junction had 6 bases not matched to a gene; V was cut back by 3 bases and J by 8 bases. The CDR3 DNA follows: TGTGCCAGCAGCTTCCCGGGACAGCGGGGCTACACCTTC. Amino acid sequence: CASSFPGQRGYTF.

The chain joins TRBV15 to TRBJ2-3; D is undetermined. Trimming shortened V by 0 bases and J by 1 base, and 5 bases separated the two germline ends. Germline V CDR1 and CDR2: LNHNV, YYDKDF (reference sequence). CDR3 length equals 14 residues. CDR3 in amino acids: CATSRDLRTDTQYF. For the CDR3, the DNA is TGTGCCACCAGCAGAGATCTGCGCACAGATACGCAGTATTTT.

This clone came up a few times. V usage is TRBV7-6 and J usage is TRBJ2-7; 10 bases line up with TRBD2. V shed 4 bases and J 4 bases; nucleotides not matched to a gene: 4. This CDR3 comprises 14 residues. The germline V gene has CDR1 SGHVS and CDR2 FNYEAQ. The CDR3 reads CASSSLAGLYEQYF. DNA of the CDR3: TGTGCCAGCAGCTCACTAGCGGGACTTTACGAGCAGTACTTC.

The V and J genes are TRBV5-1 and TRBJ2-4; 8 positions match TRBD1. Unmatched junction bases numbered 2, after V lost 0 bases and J lost 0 bases. Per the germline V gene, CDR1 is SGHRS and CDR2 is YFSETQ. CDR3 length equals 16 residues. In DNA form, the CDR3 reads TGCGCCAGCAGCTTGGACAGGGGGATAGCCAAAAACATTCAGTACTTC. Its translation: CASSLDRGIAKNIQYF.

The CDR3 coding sequence is TGTGCCAGCAGCCCCCAGGGGAGTAGCACTGAAGCTTTCTTT. Its translation is CASSPQGSSTEAFF. The rearrangement joins TRBV7-2 to TRBJ1-1, with TRBD1 as a possible D gene (6 bases). Trimming removed 5 bases from V and 4 bases from J, with 14 bases in between. The CDR3 sequence is 14 residues long. Per germline, CDR1 SGHTA and CDR2 FQGNSA.

The V call is TRBV7-8, the J call TRBJ2-7; D gene unclear. Germline-derived CDR1 and CDR2 are SGHVS and FQNEAQ. V gave up 2 bases and J gave up 0 bases, with 8 bases separating them. This CDR3 is built from 14 residues. The chain's CDR3 is CASSLNGPSYEQYF. In DNA form, the CDR3 reads TGTGCCAGCAGCTTAAATGGGCCCTCCTACGAGCAGTACTTC.

The CDR3 DNA reads as TGTGCCAGCAGTTACGGCGGTGGGAATAATTCACCCCTCCACTTT. As protein: CASSYGGGNNSPLHF. The chain uses TRBV6-5 and TRBJ1-6; D call uncertain. Germline values: CDR1 MNHEY, CDR2 SVGAGI. This CDR3 is 15 amino acids long. Trimming stripped 2 bases from V and 5 bases from J, with 10 bases between.

The chain recombines TRBV3-1 (or the pseudogene TRBV3-2) with TRBJ2-3; TRBD1 or TRBD2 may be the D gene (6 bases each). Trimming stripped 3 bases from V and 6 bases from J, with 19 bases between. Germline V gives CDR1 LGHDT, CDR2 YNNKEL (reference sequence). The CDR3 runs 16 residues. This CDR3 is CASSHLGGGTYDTQYF. CDR3 DNA sequence: TGTGCCAGCAGCCATCTAGGGGGAGGAACTTACGATACGCAGTATTTT.

The chain has TRBV11-3 and TRBJ2-6; no firm D call. There are 15 residues in the CDR3. Trimming stripped 5 bases from V and 4 bases from J, with 12 bases between. Germline V gene data show CDR1 as SGHNT and CDR2 as YENEEA. The CDR3 protein is CASSPSPLGANVLTF. CDR3 bases: TGTGCCAGCAGCCCCTCCCCTCTGGGGGCCAACGTCCTGACTTTC.

The chain has TRBV18 and TRBJ1-2, with D unclear. The germline gives CDR1 KGHSH, CDR2 LQKENI. There are 15 residues in the CDR3. V was pared by 6 bases and J by 1 base, with 15 bases between. The CDR3 DNA reads as TGTGCCAGCTCCCGGGTAGTTGGAGGTAACTATGGCTACACCTTC. Translation: CASSRVVGGNYGYTF.

The V gene is TRBV27, the J gene TRBJ1-5; D gene uncertain. From germline, CDR1 is MNHEY and CDR2 SMNVEV (reference sequence). The V gene lost 8 bases and the J gene lost 6 bases, with 14 bases spanning the gap. The CDR3 extends over 13 amino acids. The CDR3 DNA sequence: TGTGCCAGCCAGAAAATACCAATTCAGCCCCAGCATTTT. This codes for CASQKIPIQPQHF.

This chain links TRBV11-1 with TRBJ1-1; possible D gene TRBD1, 6 bases. Germline values: CDR1 SGHAT, CDR2 FQDESV (reference sequence). Trimming took off 4 bases at V and 1 base at J, with 7 bases between the two ends. CDR3 size: 13 residues. The CDR3 DNA reads TGTGCCAGCAGCTCGGGACAGAACACTGAAGCTTTCTTT. Translating gives CASSSGQNTEAFF.

The gene calls are TRBV18 and TRBJ2-7, with D possibly being TRBD1 (6 bases). V shed 0 bases and J shed 4 bases, with 7 bases lying between them. The CDR3 is made up of 13 amino acids. Germline assignment: CDR1 KGHSH and CDR2 LQKENI. The CDR3 loop reads CASSPPGAYEQYF. The CDR3 DNA reads TGTGCCAGCTCACCACCGGGGGCGTACGAGCAGTACTTC.

V gene TRBV19 combines with J gene TRBJ1-1; D might be TRBD1 (6 bases). The germline V and J ends were trimmed by 7 bases and 0 bases, with 12 bases remaining between them. Per germline, CDR1 LNHDA and CDR2 SQIVND (reference sequence). The CDR3 runs 14 residues. The DNA of the CDR3 is TGTGCCAGTACCATGACAGGCATGAACACTGAAGCTTTCTTT. This codes for CASTMTGMNTEAFF.

This rearrangement joins TRBV9 to TRBJ2-7, with D perhaps matching TRBD1 (5 bases). The CDR3 length is 15 residues. V gave up 5 bases and J gave up 4 bases, with 19 bases separating them. Looked up from germline, CDR1 is SGDLS and CDR2 is YYNGEE. The CDR3 is CASSPQGALLYEQYF. The CDR3 DNA is TGTGCCAGCAGTCCCCAAGGGGCTTTACTTTACGAGCAGTACTTC.

V gene TRBV4-1 combines with J gene TRBJ2-2; 7 positions agree with TRBD1. The CDR3 is made up of 15 amino acids. CDR1 and CDR2 (germline): MGHRA, YSYEKL. The junction had 12 bases not matched to a gene; V was cut back by 8 bases and J by 6 bases. The CDR3 region has the DNA TGCGCCAGCGCCCCCCGGGACAGATCTGCCGGGGAGCTGTTTTTT. Protein sequence: CASAPRDRSAGELFF.

The chain carries TRBV28 and TRBJ2-7; 9 bases fit TRBD1. The CDR3 sequence is 16 residues long. The V and J ends lost 4 bases and 2 bases, in that order; junction bases with no gene match: 9. CDR1 is MDHEN and CDR2 is SYDVKM in the germline V gene. CDR3 region: CASSSHTGGRTYEQYF. Written as DNA, the CDR3 is TGTGCCAGCAGTTCGCATACAGGGGGCAGGACCTACGAGCAGTACTTC.

Only one count was recorded for this clone. The chain carries TRBV5-4 and TRBJ2-5; TRBD2 might be the D (5 bases). The germline CDR1 and CDR2 sequences are SGHNT and YYREEE (reference sequence). This CDR3 spans 15 amino acids. V shed 4 bases and J shed 1 base, with 14 bases lying between them. The chain's CDR3 is CASSPRGTPQETQYF. The CDR3, as DNA: TGTGCCAGCAGCCCACGGGGAACTCCCCAAGAGACCCAGTACTTC.

This clone is a singleton in its sample. The chain couples TRBV5-8 to TRBJ2-3; D not resolved. Looked up from germline, CDR1 is SGHTS and CDR2 is YDEGEE. With 4 bases removed from V and 8 bases from J, the gap between germline ends came to 8 bases. The CDR3 length is 11 residues. CDR3: CASSAARTQYF. For the CDR3, the DNA is TGTGCCAGCAGCGCCGCCCGTACGCAGTATTTT.

The J gene is TRBJ2-6, the V gene TRBV9; D not certain. The CDR3 is made up of 17 amino acids. V lost 0 bases, J lost 1 base, and 11 bases lay in between. Germline CDR1 and CDR2: SGDLS and YYNGEE. The CDR3, as DNA: TGTGCCAGCAGCGTAGGAGTTGGCCCGTCTGGGGCCAACGTCCTGACTTTC. This gives the protein CASSVGVGPSGANVLTF.

The rearrangement uses TRBV5-1 and TRBJ2-1; TRBD2 matches 8 bases. The CDR3 has 18 amino acids. Trimming took 4 bases from V and 0 from J; bases not matched to a gene: 12. Germline CDR1 SGHRS, CDR2 YFSETQ. The CDR3 reads CASSPYTSGDSSYNEQFF. For the CDR3, the DNA is TGCGCCAGCAGCCCGTACACTAGCGGTGATAGCTCCTACAATGAGCAGTTCTTC. The variable domain in full, with the rest retrieved from reference TRBV5-1 and TRBJ2-1, is KAGVTQTPRYLIKTRGQQVTLSCSPISGHRSVSWYQQTPGQGLQFLFEYFSETQRNKGNFPGRFSGRQFSNSRSEMNVSTLELGDSALYLCASSPYTSGDSSYNEQFFGPGTRLTVL.

The chain has TRBV28 and TRBJ1-2; possibly TRBD1 for D (6 bases). Germline CDR1 and CDR2: MDHEN and SYDVKM. Trimming stripped 2 bases from V and 4 bases from J, with 8 bases between. The CDR3 runs to 13 residues. CDR3 protein: CASSLGGGYGYTF. CDR3 bases: TGTGCCAGCAGTTTAGGAGGGGGCTATGGCTACACCTTC.

This clone was seen more than once but under ten times. The chain joins TRBV7-8 to TRBJ1-4; possible D gene TRBD1, 6 bases. Between the trimmed V and J ends, which lost 2 bases and 8 bases, there was a span of 12 bases. Per the germline V gene, CDR1 is SGHVS and CDR2 is FQNEAQ. The length of the CDR3 is 14 residues. The CDR3 nucleotides read TGTGCCAGCAGCTTACAGGGGTTAAGGGAAAAACTGTTTTTT. Protein: CASSLQGLREKLFF.

The chain couples TRBV9 to TRBJ2-3; the D gene could be TRBD1 or TRBD2 (5 bases each). The CDR3 length is 14 residues. CDR1 and CDR2 (germline): SGDLS, YYNGEE. The ends were cut back, 3 bases at V and 1 base at J, with 9 bases in the middle. Written as DNA, the CDR3 is TGTGCCAGCAGCGCCCGGGACCGCACAGATACGCAGTATTTT. Translating gives CASSARDRTDTQYF.

The chain carries TRBV5-1 and TRBJ2-3; D tentatively reads TRBD1 or TRBD2 (5 bases each). Per germline, CDR1 SGHRS and CDR2 YFSETQ. The CDR3 is made up of 18 amino acids. V lost 0 bases to trimming and J lost 4 bases, with 21 bases between them. The CDR3 is CASSLGGFGVSVPDTQYF. DNA for the CDR3: TGCGCCAGCAGCTTGGGGGGGTTCGGAGTGAGTGTCCCAGATACGCAGTATTTT. Complete variable domain (other parts from reference TRBV5-1 and TRBJ2-3): KAGVTQTPRYLIKTRGQQVTLSCSPISGHRSVSWYQQTPGQGLQFLFEYFSETQRNKGNFPGRFSGRQFSNSRSEMNVSTLELGDSALYLCASSLGGFGVSVPDTQYFGPGTRLTVL.